This T cell receptor (beta chain) came from a study of shared clonotypes between healthy human individuals. Overall study findings and caveats: There were few donors, and this limited the genetic and exposure-history diversity represented. Sorted-subset sequencing, rarefaction showed, was incomplete despite large depth.

The authors distributed each subset's genomic DNA evenly over several immunoSEQ plates. Sequencing used immunoSEQ multiplex PCR; TCRdb keeps in-frame clones, though not all of them. The data show fewer than 2.5 million clones, with approximately 93% seen just once and approximately 0.37% held by the top ten. Concerning this clone: Its antigen is undetermined.

The healthy adult donors were HIV-negative and reported no recent acute infections or vaccinations. The germline V gene encodes CDR1 SGHRS and CDR2 YFSETQ. The CDR3 is 16 amino acids. V shed 2 bases and J shed 7 bases, with 19 bases lying between them. The chain joins TRBV5-1 to TRBJ2-4; weak D call: TRBD1 (7 bases). The origin of this receptor is a man aged 18 to 30 in good health. Some clones in this sample may be carry-over from other donors' samples. The sample consisted of naive CD4+ T cells from PBMCs. Subset denoted: CD45RA+ positively selected. The CDR3, as DNA: TGCGCCAGCAGCTTTTCAAGCGCGGCAGGGGGGAACATTCAGTACTTC. As protein: CASSFSSAAGGNIQYF.